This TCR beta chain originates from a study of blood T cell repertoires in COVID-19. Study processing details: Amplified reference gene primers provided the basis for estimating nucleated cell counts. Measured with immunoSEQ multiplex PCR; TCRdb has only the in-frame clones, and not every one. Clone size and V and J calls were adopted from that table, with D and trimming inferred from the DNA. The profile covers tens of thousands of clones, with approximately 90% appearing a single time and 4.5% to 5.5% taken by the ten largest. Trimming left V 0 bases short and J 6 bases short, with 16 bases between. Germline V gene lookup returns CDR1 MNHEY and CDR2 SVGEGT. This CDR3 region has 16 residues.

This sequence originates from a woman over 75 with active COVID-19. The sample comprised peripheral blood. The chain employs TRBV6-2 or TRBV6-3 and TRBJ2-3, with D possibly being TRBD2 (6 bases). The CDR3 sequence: CASSYSGRERVDTQYF. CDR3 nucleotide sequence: TGTGCCAGCAGTTACTCGGGACGGGAGCGGGTGGATACGCAGTATTTT.